These T cell receptor beta chains were read from a single sample in a study of blood T cell repertoires in COVID-19. The protocol was immunoSEQ multiplex PCR, while the TCRdb copy is restricted to in-frame clones and leaves out a portion. This table has about 250,000 clones, approximately 86% appearing once. Sequencing input: peripheral blood. The receptors here all came from a woman aged 60 to 75 who had recovered from COVID-19. Each CDR3 is given with its conserved first and last residue. A D gene is named only where the DNA matches it firmly. Size is omitted from some rows. Given values are once, few, many or a class for expanded clones.

clone_size	d_call	cdr3_length	j_call	v_call	cdr3_nt	cdr3_aa
-	TRBD1	15	TRBJ2-3	TRBV5-6	TGTGCCAGCAGCTTGAGGGACAGCGGCACAGATACGCAGTATTTT	CASSLRDSGTDTQYF
-	TRBD1	14	TRBJ2-1	TRBV2	TGTGCCAGCAGTTCAGGGGGCGTAAATAATGAGCAGTTCTTC	CASSSGGVNNEQFF
-	-	13	TRBJ2-7	TRBV9	TGTGCCAGCAGCGTAGGCGGGGATTACGAGCAGTACTTC	CASSVGGDYEQYF
-	-	14	TRBJ1-5	TRBV29-1	TGCAGCGCAACCGAAACAGGGTGGAATCAGCCCCAGCATTTT	CSATETGWNQPQHF
-	TRBD1	14	TRBJ1-4	TRBV7-2	TGTGCCAGCAGCCTCGGACAGGGGGATGAAAAACTGTTTTTT	CASSLGQGDEKLFF
-	-	10	TRBJ1-2	TRBV28	TGTGCCAGCAGTGGCAGGGGTCCCACCTTC	CASSGRGPTF
-	TRBD2	14	TRBJ2-5	TRBV27	TGTGCCAGCAGCCCCCGGGGGGAGCAAGAGACCCAGTACTTC	CASSPRGEQETQYF
-	TRBD2	15	TRBJ2-3	TRBV27	TGTGCCAGCAGCCCGGGACTAGCGGGCACAGATACGCAGTATTTT	CASSPGLAGTDTQYF
-	TRBD1	15	TRBJ1-1	TRBV11-1	TGTGCCAGCAGCTGGGACAGGGTGGGGAACACTGAAGCTTTCTTT	CASSWDRVGNTEAFF
once	TRBD2	17	TRBJ2-7	TRBV6-1	TGTGCCAGCAGTGAGGGACTAGCGGGGGGCTTAAGCTACGAGCAGTACTTC	CASSEGLAGGLSYEQYF
-	TRBD1	14	TRBJ2-7	TRBV28	TGTGCCAGCAGTTTGGTCAGGGGGCACTACGAGCAGTACTTC	CASSLVRGHYEQYF
-	TRBD1	18	TRBJ1-1	TRBV19	TGTGCCAGTAGACGCCTCCGGGACAGGGTTGGTATGAACACTGAAGCTTTCTTT	CASRRLRDRVGMNTEAFF
-	-	15	TRBJ2-5	TRBV4-1	TGCGCCAGCAGCCAAGAGGTTGGACAGAAAGAGACCCAGTACTTC	CASSQEVGQKETQYF
once	TRBD1	15	TRBJ1-5	TRBV6-5	TGTGCCAGCAGAAGAGGACAGGCCTCCCTCGAGGTCCAGCATTTT	CASRRGQASLEVQHF
-	-	12	TRBJ1-1	TRBV7-2	TGTGCCAGCAGCCGATCCCGAGTTGAAGCTTTCTTT	CASSRSRVEAFF
-	TRBD2	16	TRBJ2-5	TRBV5-1	TGCGCCAGCAGTCACGGAGCGGGGGCCCTCCGAGAGACCCAGTACTTC	CASSHGAGALRETQYF
-	TRBD1	15	TRBJ2-5	TRBV2	TGTGCCAGCAGTGAGTTACAGGGGATCCAAGAGACCCAGTACTTC	CASSELQGIQETQYF
-	TRBD1	15	TRBJ1-3	TRBV28	TGTGCCAGCAGGTTACAGGGGGTTCATGGAAACACCATATATTTT	CASRLQGVHGNTIYF
-	-	14	TRBJ1-2	TRBV6-5	TGTGCCAGCAGTTATCTCGGGGGGGACTATGGCTACACCTTC	CASSYLGGDYGYTF
-	TRBD2	16	TRBJ2-5	TRBV4-1	TGCGCCAGCAGCCAAGATTGGCGGGGGGGCGGAGAGACCCAGTACTTC	CASSQDWRGGGETQYF
-	-	15	TRBJ2-2	TRBV18	TGTGCCAGCTCACCTGTGGAGGGGTCGACCGGGGAGCTGTTTTTT	CASSPVEGSTGELFF
-	-	14	TRBJ1-6	TRBV21-1	TGTGCCAGCAAAGGGACAGGGGCCCTTTCACCCCTCCACTTT	CASKGTGALSPLHF
-	-	13	TRBJ2-7	TRBV7-2	TGTGCCAGCAGCCCCGGACTTCTATACATGCAGTACTTC	CASSPGLLYMQYF
-	-	14	TRBJ1-4	TRBV5-1	TGCGCCAGCAGCTTGAGGCAGGATAATGAAAAACTGTTTTTT	CASSLRQDNEKLFF
-	TRBD1	14	TRBJ1-4	TRBV28	TGTGCCAGCACCACAGGGGGTTCAGGTGAAAAACTGTTTTTT	CASTTGGSGEKLFF
-	-	17	TRBJ2-7	TRBV11-2	TGTGCCAGCAGCTCCCTGCAGGGGAGTACCCTCACCTACGAGCAGTACTTC	CASSSLQGSTLTYEQYF
few	TRBD1	16	TRBJ1-1	TRBV29-1	TGCAGCGTTGAAAAAAACCCCGGGACAGGGGGCACTGAAGCTTTCTTT	CSVEKNPGTGGTEAFF
once	-	16	TRBJ2-6	TRBV7-8	TGTGCCAGCTTGAAGAGGGATCGCTCTGGGGCCAACGTCCTGACTTTC	CASLKRDRSGANVLTF
once	-	14	TRBJ1-4	TRBV5-1	TGCGCCAGCAGCTTGAGCAGGTCTAATGAAAAACTGTTTTTT	CASSLSRSNEKLFF
-	-	15	TRBJ1-1	TRBV5-6	TGTGCCAGCAGCAGTGACAGGTCCCCGAACACTGAAGCTTTCTTT	CASSSDRSPNTEAFF
-	-	14	TRBJ1-6	TRBV6-5	TGTGCCAGCAGTTACTCATGGGGGGAATCACCCCTCCACTTT	CASSYSWGESPLHF
-	-	12	TRBJ2-3	TRBV11-2	TGTGCCAGCAGCTTAGATCGTGATACGCAGTATTTT	CASSLDRDTQYF
-	-	16	TRBJ2-1	TRBV25-1	TGTGCCAGCAGTGACTGGCCGGCGGAGGGGGCCAATGAGCAGTTCTTC	CASSDWPAEGANEQFF
-	TRBD1	16	TRBJ2-5	TRBV5-5	TGTGCCAGCAGCTTGGGTTGGGGACAGACCGTAGAGACCCAGTACTTC	CASSLGWGQTVETQYF
-	TRBD2	15	TRBJ2-3	TRBV5-6	TGTGCCAGCAGCTTGGTGTTTGGGGGGGCAGATACGCAGTATTTT	CASSLVFGGADTQYF
-	TRBD1	14	TRBJ2-1	TRBV6-5	TGTGCCAGCAGTCGACAGGGAGTTTTCAATGAGCAGTTCTTC	CASSRQGVFNEQFF
-	TRBD2	14	TRBJ2-1	TRBV3-1/TRBV3-2	TGTGCCAGCAGCCAAGACAGGACTAGGAATGAGCAGTTCTTC	CASSQDRTRNEQFF
-	-	12	TRBJ1-1	TRBV2	TGTGCCAGCAGTTCCCCGGGACAAGAAGCTTTCTTT	CASSSPGQEAFF
-	-	15	TRBJ1-1	TRBV20-1	TGCAGTGCTAGTGACTTCCAAAAACTTAGCACTGAAGCTTTCTTT	CSASDFQKLSTEAFF
-	-	16	TRBJ1-1	TRBV18	TGTGCCAGCTCACCTAGTTTGGTCGGGGTGGGCACTGAAGCTTTCTTT	CASSPSLVGVGTEAFF
-	-	13	TRBJ1-4	TRBV29-1	TGCAGCGTTGTCGGGGGTAGGGGCGAAAAACTGTTTTTT	CSVVGGRGEKLFF
once	-	13	TRBJ1-1	TRBV6-4	TGTGCCAGCTCCCTAAGATCTAACACTGAAGCTTTCTTT	CASSLRSNTEAFF
-	-	17	TRBJ1-5	TRBV3-1/TRBV3-2	TGTGCCAGCAGCCAAGCCCTCGGGGGTAGGGGCAATCAGCCCCAGCATTTT	CASSQALGGRGNQPQHF
few	TRBD1	16	TRBJ1-2	TRBV28	TGTGCCAGCAGTACGAGAATCTCAGGGGGCCACTATGGCTACACCTTC	CASSTRISGGHYGYTF
-	-	16	TRBJ2-3	TRBV19	TGTGCCAGTAGTATTCAGGGCCACGTCCGCACAGATACGCAGTATTTT	CASSIQGHVRTDTQYF
-	TRBD1	13	TRBJ2-7	TRBV29-1	TGCAGCGTGGTAAGACAGGGTTCCTACGAGCAGTACTTC	CSVVRQGSYEQYF
-	-	13	TRBJ2-7	TRBV19	TGTGCCAGTAGTATGAGGTTTCCGGGGGAGCAGTACTTC	CASSMRFPGEQYF
-	-	13	TRBJ2-7	TRBV28	TGTGCCACCGCCGGGACTTCTTCCTACGAGCAGTACTTC	CATAGTSSYEQYF
-	-	16	TRBJ1-4	TRBV28	TGTGCCAGCACCAAAACGACCGGGACAACTAATGAAAAACTGTTTTTT	CASTKTTGTTNEKLFF
-	-	14	TRBJ2-1	TRBV14	TGTGCCAGCAGCCAAGATGTACTCTACAATGAGCAGTTCTTC	CASSQDVLYNEQFF
once	-	12	TRBJ2-2	TRBV5-6	TGTGCCAGCAGCTTGCTCGGCGGGGAGCTGTTTTTT	CASSLLGGELFF
-	-	11	TRBJ1-1	TRBV19	TGTGCCACCGCGGTAACAGGGGAAGCTTTCTTT	CATAVTGEAFF
-	-	15	TRBJ1-3	TRBV7-9	TGTGCCAGCAGCCCCGGTTCGAGGGTCGGAAACACCATATATTTT	CASSPGSRVGNTIYF
-	TRBD1	16	TRBJ1-5	TRBV19	TGTGCCAGTATCGGGGACAGAGACTATAGCAATCAGCCCCAGCATTTT	CASIGDRDYSNQPQHF
-	-	12	TRBJ1-1	TRBV6-5	TGTGCCAGCAGTTACCCAGGTCGGGGAGCTTTCTTT	CASSYPGRGAFF
-	TRBD2	13	TRBJ2-1	TRBV7-9	TGTGCCAGCACGCCTAGCGGGGCCAATGAGCAGTTCTTC	CASTPSGANEQFF
once	TRBD2	11	TRBJ2-5	TRBV20-1	TGCAGTGCTAGCGGGGGGGCCGGGGTTGACTTC	CSASGGAGVDF
once	TRBD2	15	TRBJ2-7	TRBV18	TGTGCCAGCTCACAGCCTAGCGGGGGCCGAGGGGAGCAGTACTTC	CASSQPSGGRGEQYF